These T cell receptor beta chains were read from a single sample in a study of T cells in Graves' hyperthyroidism and ophthalmopathy. TCRdb re-analysed the multiplex PCR reads in MiXCR, keeping a single row per CDR3 protein. In the table there are 700,000 to 950,000 distinct CDR3 sequences, 30% to 40% of which are singletons. The specimen sequenced was blood. The receptors come from a woman aged 40-49 years with Graves' hyperthyroidism. CDR3s include the opening cysteine and the closing phenylalanine or tryptophan. A D gene is named only where the DNA matches it firmly. Some rows mark clone size as missing; the rest say once, few, many or name a class of expanded clone.

size	D	V	J	DNA	CDR3
few	-	TRBV7-9	TRBJ1-2	TGTGCCAGCAACGTCCCAACGGGGGGCAACTATGGCTACACCTTC	CASNVPTGGNYGYTF
-	-	TRBV5-1	TRBJ1-1	TGCGCCAGCAGCCAAGATTGGGGGGGCACTGAAGCTTTCTTT	CASSQDWGGTEAFF
-	-	TRBV11-2	TRBJ2-7	TGTGCCAGCACCTTCTACGAGCAGTACTTC	CASTFYEQYF
few	TRBD1	TRBV7-2	TRBJ1-3	TGTGCCAGCAGCTCAGATCCGGGACAGGGGATGCGCTCTGGAAACACCATATATTTT	CASSSDPGQGMRSGNTIYF
many	-	TRBV10-3	TRBJ2-5	TGTGCCATCAGTGAACGTATACAAGAGACCCAGTACTTC	CAISERIQETQYF
few	-	TRBV7-2	TRBJ2-7	TGTGCCAGCAGCCCAGGTCCACCTAGTCTCGAGCAGTACTTC	CASSPGPPSLEQYF
-	TRBD1	TRBV7-9	TRBJ2-7	TGTGCCAGCAGCCCACCGGGACAGACCTTCTCCTACGGGCAGTACTTC	CASSPPGQTFSYGQYF
-	TRBD1	TRBV9	TRBJ1-2	TGTGCCAGCAGCGCAACAACAGGGGCCTATGGCTACACCTTC	CASSATTGAYGYTF
-	TRBD1	TRBV7-9	TRBJ1-6	TGTGCCAGCAGCTTAACCGGGACAGGGAGGAGTATACCCCTCCACTTT	CASSLTGTGRSIPLHF
-	TRBD1	TRBV19	TRBJ1-2	TGTGCCAGTACTGGACAGGGGGCATACTATGGCTACACCTTC	CASTGQGAYYGYTF
-	-	TRBV6-5	TRBJ1-2	TGTGCCAGCAGCCCAACTAGCGGGGGGTGGAATGGCTACACCTTC	CASSPTSGGWNGYTF